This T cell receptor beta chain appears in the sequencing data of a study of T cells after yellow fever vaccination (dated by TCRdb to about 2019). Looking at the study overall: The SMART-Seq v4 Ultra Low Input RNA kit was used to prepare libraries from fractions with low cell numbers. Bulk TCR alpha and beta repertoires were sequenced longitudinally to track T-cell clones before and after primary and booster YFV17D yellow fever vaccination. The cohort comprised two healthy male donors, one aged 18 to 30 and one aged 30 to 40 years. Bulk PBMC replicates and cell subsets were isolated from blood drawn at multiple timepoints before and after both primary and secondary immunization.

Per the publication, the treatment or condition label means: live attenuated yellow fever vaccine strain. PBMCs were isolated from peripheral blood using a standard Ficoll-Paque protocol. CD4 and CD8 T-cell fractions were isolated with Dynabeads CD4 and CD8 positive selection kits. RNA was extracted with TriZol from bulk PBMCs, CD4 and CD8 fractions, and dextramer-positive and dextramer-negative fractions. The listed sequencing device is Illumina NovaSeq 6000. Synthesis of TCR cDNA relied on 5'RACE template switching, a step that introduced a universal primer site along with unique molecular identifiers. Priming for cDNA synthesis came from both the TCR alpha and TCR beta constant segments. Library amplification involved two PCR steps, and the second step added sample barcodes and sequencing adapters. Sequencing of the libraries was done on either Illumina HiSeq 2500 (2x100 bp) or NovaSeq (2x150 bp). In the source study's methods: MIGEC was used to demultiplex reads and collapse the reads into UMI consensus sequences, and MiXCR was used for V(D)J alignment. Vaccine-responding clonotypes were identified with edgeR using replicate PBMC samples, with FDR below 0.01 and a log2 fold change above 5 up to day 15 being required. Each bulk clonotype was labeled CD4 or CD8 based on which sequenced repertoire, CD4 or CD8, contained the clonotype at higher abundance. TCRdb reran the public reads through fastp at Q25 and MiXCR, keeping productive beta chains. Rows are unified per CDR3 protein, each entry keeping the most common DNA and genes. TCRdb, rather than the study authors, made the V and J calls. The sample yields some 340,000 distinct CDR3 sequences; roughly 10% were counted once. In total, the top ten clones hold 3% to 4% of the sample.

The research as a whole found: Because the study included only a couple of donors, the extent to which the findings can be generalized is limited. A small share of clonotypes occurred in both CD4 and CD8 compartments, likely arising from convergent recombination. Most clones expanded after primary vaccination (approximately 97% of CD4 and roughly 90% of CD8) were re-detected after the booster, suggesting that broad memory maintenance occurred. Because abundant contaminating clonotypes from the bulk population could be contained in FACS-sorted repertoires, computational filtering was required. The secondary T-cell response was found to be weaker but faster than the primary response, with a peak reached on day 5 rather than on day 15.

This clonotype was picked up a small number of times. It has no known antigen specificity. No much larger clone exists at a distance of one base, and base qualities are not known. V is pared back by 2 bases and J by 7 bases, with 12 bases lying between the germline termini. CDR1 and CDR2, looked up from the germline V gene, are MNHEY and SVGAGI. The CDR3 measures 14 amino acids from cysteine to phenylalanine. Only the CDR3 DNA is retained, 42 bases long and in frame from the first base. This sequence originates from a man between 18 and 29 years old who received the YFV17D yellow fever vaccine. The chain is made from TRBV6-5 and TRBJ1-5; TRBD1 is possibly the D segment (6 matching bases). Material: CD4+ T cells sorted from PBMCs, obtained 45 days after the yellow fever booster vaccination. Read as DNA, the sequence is TGTGCCAGCAGTTACGGGCAGGGGCGGCAGCCCCAGCATTTT. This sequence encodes CASSYGQGRQPQHF.